Each of the 13 T cell receptor beta chains below was sequenced from the same sample in a study of blood T cell repertoires in COVID-19. Using immunoSEQ multiplex PCR, the repertoire was profiled, and TCRdb retains in-frame clones only, with some absent. The table lists 430,000 or so clones, around 89% of them singletons. The sample was PBMCs or T cells enriched from blood (not recorded which). Receptors were obtained from a woman between 35 and 50 years old who had recovered from COVID-19.

The V gene is TRBV3-1 (or the pseudogene TRBV3-2), the J gene TRBJ1-5, with 8 bases fitting TRBD1. This CDR3 has 16 amino acids. V dropped 4 bases and J dropped 0; count of bases not matched to a gene: 5. Germline-derived CDR1 and CDR2 are LGHDT and YNNKEL (reference sequence). The CDR3 bases are TGTGCCAGCAGCCTAGGGACAGGTTATAGCAATCAGCCCCAGCATTTT. Translated: CASSLGTGYSNQPQHF.

This clone has a single count. This rearrangement joins TRBV14 to TRBJ1-1; D not certain. Germline V gene lookup returns CDR1 SGHDN and CDR2 FVKESK. Trimming took 4 bases from V and 3 from J, leaving 12 bases between them. The CDR3 totals 14 residues. The CDR3 nucleotides are TGTGCCAGCAGCCCGCCCATCGGAGACACTGAAGCTTTCTTT. This translates into CASSPPIGDTEAFF.

The V and J genes are TRBV27 and TRBJ1-6; TRBD1 matches at 8 bases. The trim removed 3 bases at V and 7 bases at J, leaving 8 bases unmatched. The CDR3 length is 16 residues. Germline loops: CDR1 MNHEY, CDR2 SMNVEV (reference sequence). For the CDR3, the DNA is TGTGCCAGCAGTTTTGAAGGGACAGGTCCAAATTCACCCCTCCACTTT. Its translation is CASSFEGTGPNSPLHF.

This chain joins TRBV24-1 and TRBJ2-5, with TRBD1 matching over 10 bases. The CDR3 extends over 14 amino acids. The junction had 3 bases not matched to a gene; V was cut back by 4 bases and J by 5 bases. Germline V gives CDR1 KGHDR, CDR2 SFDVKD. The CDR3 spells CATSDRGQGETQYF. In DNA form, the CDR3 reads TGTGCCACCAGTGACCGGGGACAGGGGGAGACCCAGTACTTC.

The J gene is TRBJ2-6, the V gene TRBV4-1; TRBD2 is a possible D gene (6 bases). There are 19 residues in the CDR3. V shed 4 bases and J shed 0 bases, with 19 bases lying between them. The germline CDR1 and CDR2 sequences are MGHRA and YSYEKL. The CDR3: CASSRGGRTTPSGANVLTF. In nucleotides, the CDR3 is TGCGCCAGCAGCCGGGGAGGTAGGACTACCCCCTCTGGGGCCAACGTCCTGACTTTC.

V is TRBV9 and J is TRBJ2-7; D ambiguous. The V and J ends lost 4 bases and 3 bases respectively, with 14 bases between them. This CDR3 region has 14 residues. The V gene's germline CDR1 is SGDLS and CDR2 YYNGEE. The CDR3 protein is CASSQTLQVYEQYF. DNA of the CDR3: TGTGCCAGCAGCCAGACACTCCAGGTCTACGAGCAGTACTTC.

This chain uses TRBV5-1 with TRBJ1-4; 8 nucleotides line up with TRBD1. Germline assignment: CDR1 SGHRS and CDR2 YFSETQ. V lost 4 bases to trimming and J lost 6 bases; unmatched junction nucleotides: 5. CDR3 length: 14 amino acids. CDR3 protein: CASSAGQGHEKLFF. The CDR3 nucleotides read TGCGCCAGCAGCGCCGGACAGGGACATGAAAAACTGTTTTTT.

The table lists this clone with a count of one. The chain combines TRBV5-4 with TRBJ1-6; D might be TRBD1 (6 bases). CDR1 and CDR2 from the germline V gene are SGHNT and YYREEE (reference sequence). The CDR3 is 14 amino acids. Trimming shortened V by 5 bases and J by 7 bases, and 13 bases separated the two germline ends. The CDR3 region is CASRPQGMNSPLHF. CDR3 DNA: TGTGCCAGCAGACCACAGGGTATGAATTCACCCCTCCACTTT.

The CDR3 bases are TGTGCCAGCAGGCTTGACTCCACAGATACGCAGTATTTT. Translating gives CASRLDSTDTQYF. The chain has TRBV12-3 or TRBV12-4 and TRBJ2-3; D gene unclear. Between the trimmed V and J ends, which lost 6 bases and 2 bases, there was a span of 9 bases. CDR3 size: 13 residues.

The chain joins TRBV30 to TRBJ1-3; D unresolved. CDR1 GTSNPN and CDR2 SVGIG come from the germline V gene (reference sequence). The germline V and J ends were trimmed by 0 bases and 8 bases, with 5 bases remaining between them. This CDR3 comprises 11 residues. The CDR3 region is CAWSVPDTIYF. Written as DNA, the CDR3 is TGTGCCTGGAGTGTTCCGGACACCATATATTTT.

The chain couples TRBV2 to TRBJ2-6, with D uncertain. This CDR3 has 14 amino acids. Trimming left V 4 bases short and J 0 bases short, with 4 bases between. Germline-derived CDR1 and CDR2 are SNHLY and FYNNEI. This chain's CDR3 is CASSAGSGANVLTF. The CDR3 nucleotides are TGTGCCAGCAGTGCGGGCTCTGGGGCCAACGTCCTGACTTTC.

The V call is TRBV10-3, the J call TRBJ1-5; 11 nucleotides agree with TRBD1. Germline assignment: CDR1 ENHRY and CDR2 SYGVKD. The junction had 2 bases not matched to a gene; V was cut back by 4 bases and J by 3 bases. The CDR3 spans 15 residues. This CDR3 reads CAISGTGGLNQPQHF. The CDR3 DNA follows: TGTGCCATCAGTGGGACAGGGGGCCTCAATCAGCCCCAGCATTTT.

With respect to this clone: The final CDR3 position lacks the conserved phenylalanine or tryptophan, pointing to a likely read error. Because the CDR3's place on the DNA is in doubt, the DNA is left out and the CDR3 is given as listed by TCRdb. J is TRBJ1-2 and V is TRBV10-2; TRBD1 is the table's D call and was not checked against the DNA. The V gene's germline CDR1 is WSHSY and CDR2 SAAADI. Ends included, the CDR3 has 12 residues. The chain's CDR3 is CASSPQGANQSL.